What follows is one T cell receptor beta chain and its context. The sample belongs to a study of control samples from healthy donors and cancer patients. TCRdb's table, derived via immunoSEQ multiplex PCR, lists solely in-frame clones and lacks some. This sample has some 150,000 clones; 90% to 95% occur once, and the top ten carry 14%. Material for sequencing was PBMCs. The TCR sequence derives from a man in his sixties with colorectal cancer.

This chain's CDR3 is CAWTQRGKQMNTEAFF. The CDR3 DNA follows: TGTGCCTGGACCCAAAGGGGGAAGCAAATGAACACTGAAGCTTTCTTT. V gene TRBV30 combines with J gene TRBJ1-1; D may be TRBD1 (6 bases). V gave up 4 bases and J gave up 0 bases, with 18 bases separating them. There are 16 residues in the CDR3. CDR1 and CDR2 (germline): GTSNPN, SVGIG (reference sequence).